This T cell receptor (beta chain) was recorded in a study of OX40 agonist ivuxolimab in advanced cancers. Across the whole study: Those enrolled were 80% to 85% male, with a mean age of approximately 60 years and ages from roughly 20 to 85.

Generated by immunoSEQ multiplex PCR, the TCRdb table keeps only in-frame clones and is missing some. The sample carries fewer than 85,000 clones, approximately 91% recorded once. This TCR was recovered from an adult with an advanced solid tumor such as melanoma, head and neck, liver or kidney cancer. The source was CD4+ or CD8+ T cells sorted from blood, collected in a trial of the OX40 agonist ivuxolimab.

Written as DNA, the CDR3 is TGTGCCAGCTCTACGCCTCTCGAGACCCAGTACTTC. This translates into CASSTPLETQYF. V and J are TRBV18 and TRBJ2-5; D is uncertain. This CDR3 comprises 12 residues. The germline gives CDR1 KGHSH, CDR2 LQKENI. V lost 6 bases to trimming and J lost 5 bases, with 10 bases between them.